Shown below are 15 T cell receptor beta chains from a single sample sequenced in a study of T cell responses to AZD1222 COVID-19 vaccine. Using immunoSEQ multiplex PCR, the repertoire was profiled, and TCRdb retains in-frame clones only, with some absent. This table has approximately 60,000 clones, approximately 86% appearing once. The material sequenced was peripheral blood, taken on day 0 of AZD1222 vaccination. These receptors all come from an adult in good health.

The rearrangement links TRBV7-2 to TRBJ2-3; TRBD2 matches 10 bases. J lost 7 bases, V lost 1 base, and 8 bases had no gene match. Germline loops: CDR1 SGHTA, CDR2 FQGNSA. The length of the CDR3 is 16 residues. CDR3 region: CASSLVAASGSNTQYF. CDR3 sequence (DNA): TGTGCCAGCAGCTTAGTGGCGGCTAGCGGGAGTAATACGCAGTATTTT.

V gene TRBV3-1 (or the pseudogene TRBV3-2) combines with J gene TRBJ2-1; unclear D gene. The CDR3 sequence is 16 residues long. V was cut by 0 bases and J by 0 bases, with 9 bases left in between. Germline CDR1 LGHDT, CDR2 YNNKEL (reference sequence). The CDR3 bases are TGTGCCAGCAGCCAAGATTCGGGCAGCTCCTACAATGAGCAGTTCTTC. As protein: CASSQDSGSSYNEQFF.

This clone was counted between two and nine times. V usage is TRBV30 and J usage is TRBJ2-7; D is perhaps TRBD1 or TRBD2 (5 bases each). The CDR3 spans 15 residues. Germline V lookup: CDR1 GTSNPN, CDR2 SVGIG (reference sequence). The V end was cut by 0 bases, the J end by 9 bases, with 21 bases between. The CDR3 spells CAWSVLGTATVVQYF. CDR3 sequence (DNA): TGTGCCTGGAGTGTACTTGGGACCGCTACCGTGGTGCAGTACTTC.

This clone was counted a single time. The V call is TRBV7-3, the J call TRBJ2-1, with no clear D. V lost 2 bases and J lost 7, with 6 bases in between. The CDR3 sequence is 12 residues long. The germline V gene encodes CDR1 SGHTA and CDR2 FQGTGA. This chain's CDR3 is CASSLSTNEQFF. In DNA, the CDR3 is TGTGCCAGCAGCTTATCGACGAATGAGCAGTTCTTC.

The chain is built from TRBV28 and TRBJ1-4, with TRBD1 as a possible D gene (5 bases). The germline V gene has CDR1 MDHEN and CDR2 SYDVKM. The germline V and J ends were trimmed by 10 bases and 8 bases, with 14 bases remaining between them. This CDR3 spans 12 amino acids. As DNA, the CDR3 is TGTGCCACCCACACAGGAACGGAAAAACTGTTTTTT. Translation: CATHTGTEKLFF. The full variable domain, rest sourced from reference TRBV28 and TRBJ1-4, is DVKVTQSSRYLVKRTGEKVFLECVQDMDHENMFWYRQDPGLGLRLIYFSYDVKMKEKGDIPEGYSVSREKKERFSLILESASTNQTSMYLCATHTGTEKLFFGSGTQLSVL.

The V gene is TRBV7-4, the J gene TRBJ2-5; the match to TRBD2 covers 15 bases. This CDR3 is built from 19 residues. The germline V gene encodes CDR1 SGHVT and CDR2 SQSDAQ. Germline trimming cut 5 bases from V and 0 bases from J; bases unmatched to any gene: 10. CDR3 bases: TGTGCCAGCAGCCCCGGACTAGCGGGAGGGTCAGGAAACCAAGAGACCCAGTACTTC. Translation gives CASSPGLAGGSGNQETQYF.

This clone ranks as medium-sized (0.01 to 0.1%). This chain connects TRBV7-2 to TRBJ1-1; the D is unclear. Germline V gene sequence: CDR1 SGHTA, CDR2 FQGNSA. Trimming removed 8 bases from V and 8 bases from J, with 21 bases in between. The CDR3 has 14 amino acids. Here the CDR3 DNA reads TGTGCCAGCGGACTTACTTTTAGGCCCCAAGAAGCTTTCTTT. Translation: CASGLTFRPQEAFF.

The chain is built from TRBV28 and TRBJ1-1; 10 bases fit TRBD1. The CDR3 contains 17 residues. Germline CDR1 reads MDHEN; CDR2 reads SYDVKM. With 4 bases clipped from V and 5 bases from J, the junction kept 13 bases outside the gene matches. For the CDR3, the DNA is TGTGCCAGCAGTTCTATAAATACCGGGACAGGGGAGACTGAAGCTTTCTTT. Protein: CASSSINTGTGETEAFF.

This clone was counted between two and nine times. CDR3 residues: CASSYHRGTSYEQYF. Here the CDR3 DNA reads TGCGCCAGCAGCTACCACAGGGGGACAAGTTACGAGCAGTACTTC. V gene TRBV5-1 combines with J gene TRBJ2-7, with 8 bases that match TRBD1. J was trimmed by 4 bases and V by 3 bases; bases with no gene match: 9. The CDR3 contains 15 residues. The germline V gene encodes CDR1 SGHRS and CDR2 YFSETQ.

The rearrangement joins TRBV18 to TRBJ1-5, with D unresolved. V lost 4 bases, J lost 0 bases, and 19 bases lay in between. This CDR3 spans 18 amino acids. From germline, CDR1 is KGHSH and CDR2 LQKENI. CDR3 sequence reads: CASSRNPSSPDSNQPQHF. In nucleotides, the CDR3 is TGTGCCAGCTCACGCAATCCCAGCAGCCCCGATAGCAATCAGCCCCAGCATTTT.

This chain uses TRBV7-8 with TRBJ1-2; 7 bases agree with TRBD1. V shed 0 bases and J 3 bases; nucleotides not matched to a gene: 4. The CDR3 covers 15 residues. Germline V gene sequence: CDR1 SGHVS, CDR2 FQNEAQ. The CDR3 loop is CASSLAAGGDYGYTF. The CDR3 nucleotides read TGTGCCAGCAGCTTAGCGGCAGGGGGTGACTATGGCTACACCTTC.

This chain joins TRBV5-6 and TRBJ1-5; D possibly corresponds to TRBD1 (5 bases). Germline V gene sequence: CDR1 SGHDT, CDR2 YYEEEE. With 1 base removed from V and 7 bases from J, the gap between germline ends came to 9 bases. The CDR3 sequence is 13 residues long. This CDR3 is CASSLIGEQPQHF. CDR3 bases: TGTGCCAGCAGCTTGATAGGGGAGCAGCCCCAGCATTTT.

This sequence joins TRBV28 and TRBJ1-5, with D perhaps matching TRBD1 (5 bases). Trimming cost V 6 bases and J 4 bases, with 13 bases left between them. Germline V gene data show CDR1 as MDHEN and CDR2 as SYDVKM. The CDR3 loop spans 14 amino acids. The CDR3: CASSPPRDNQPQHF. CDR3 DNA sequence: TGTGCCAGCAGCCCCCCCAGGGATAATCAGCCCCAGCATTTT.

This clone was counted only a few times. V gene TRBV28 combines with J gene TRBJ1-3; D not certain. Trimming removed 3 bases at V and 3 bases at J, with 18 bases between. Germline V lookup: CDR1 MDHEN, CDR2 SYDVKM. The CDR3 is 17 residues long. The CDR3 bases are TGTGCCAGCAGTTTTGGAGCGTCCAGTAAATATGGAAACACCATATATTTT. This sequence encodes CASSFGASSKYGNTIYF.

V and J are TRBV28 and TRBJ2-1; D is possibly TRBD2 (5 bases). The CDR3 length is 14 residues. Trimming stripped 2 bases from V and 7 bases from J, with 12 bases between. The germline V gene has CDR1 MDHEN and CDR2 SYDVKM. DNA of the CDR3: TGTGCCAGCAGTTTAACGGCTAGCCAAAATGAGCAGTTCTTC. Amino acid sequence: CASSLTASQNEQFF. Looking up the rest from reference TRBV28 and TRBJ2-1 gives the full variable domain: DVKVTQSSRYLVKRTGEKVFLECVQDMDHENMFWYRQDPGLGLRLIYFSYDVKMKEKGDIPEGYSVSREKKERFSLILESASTNQTSMYLCASSLTASQNEQFFGPGTRLTVL.